These 5 T cell receptor beta chains originate from one sample sequenced in a study of a mutant IDH1 vaccine in newly diagnosed glioma. Repertoires were generated with immunoSEQ multiplex PCR, while TCRdb's copy carries only in-frame clones and drops some. The repertoire holds about 50,000 clones, with 65% to 85% as singletons. Specified time point: week 47, end of study. Each vaccine dose was 300 ug of mutant IDH1 20-mer peptide, with topical imiquimod. Antigens of these TCRs are unknown. The sample was PBMCs, taken from a glioma patient whose treatment included an IDH1 peptide vaccine. Receptors originate from a woman aged 25 to 45 with glioma. Some clones in this sample may be carry-over from other donors' samples.

The chain recombines TRBV5-1 with TRBJ1-4; TRBD1 matches at 7 bases. The CDR3 runs to 18 residues. With 4 bases clipped from V and 1 base from J, the junction kept 13 bases outside the gene matches. Germline CDR1 SGHRS, CDR2 YFSETQ. Here the CDR3 DNA reads TGCGCCAGCAGCCTACGGGACAGACGGGGAGGAACTAATGAAAAACTGTTTTTT. Protein product: CASSLRDRRGGTNEKLFF.

This chain connects TRBV4-1 to TRBJ1-3, with a tentative D call TRBD1 (5 bases). From germline, CDR1 is MGHRA and CDR2 YSYEKL. This CDR3 spans 16 amino acids. V was clipped by 0 bases and J by 1 base, with 10 bases between them. CDR3 bases: TGCGCCAGCAGCCAAGACCGGGGGAATTCTGGAAACACCATATATTTT. Its protein product is CASSQDRGNSGNTIYF.

This chain joins TRBV4-1 and TRBJ2-5, with D hard to call. This CDR3 comprises 14 residues. In germline, CDR1 is MGHRA, CDR2 YSYEKL. V was cut by 0 bases and J by 2 bases, with 7 bases left in between. CDR3 loop: CASSQERLQETQYF. The CDR3 DNA is TGCGCCAGCAGCCAAGAAAGGCTACAAGAGACCCAGTACTTC.

The chain combines TRBV10-1 with TRBJ1-1; no clear D. CDR1 WNHNN and CDR2 SYGVQD come from the germline V gene (reference sequence). V shed 0 bases and J shed 5 bases, with 10 bases lying between them. The CDR3 runs 14 residues. CDR3 region: CASSESPPGTEAFF. DNA for the CDR3: TGCGCCAGCAGTGAGTCCCCCCCGGGAACTGAAGCTTTCTTT.

This clone was counted once. The chain links TRBV27 to TRBJ2-7, with 8 bases identical to TRBD2. CDR1 is MNHEY, CDR2 SMNVEV, per germline (reference sequence). Losses at the gene ends were 5 bases for V and 5 bases for J; bases not matched to a gene: 11. CDR3 size: 15 residues. DNA for the CDR3: TGTGCCAGCAGTCTTCGGCGGGAGGCCCACGACGAGCAGTACTTC. This gives the protein CASSLRREAHDEQYF.